The 11 T cell receptor beta chains below were found in one sample sequenced in a study of blood T cells in healthy people across ages. Using a J-beta primer mix together with a sample-barcoded 5' primer, a second PCR was run for roughly 7 to 11 cycles. One entry per CDR3 protein results from TCRdb running MiXCR on the 5' RACE reads. The top ten hold approximately 37% of the sample, which has approximately 690,000 distinct CDR3 sequences, around three fifths seen once. Sequenced sample: blood. The receptors derive from a man aged 60 to 69 in good health.

This clonotype was detected only a few times. The chain has TRBV20-1 and TRBJ2-2, with 8 bases that match TRBD2. This CDR3 has 14 residues. Trimming cost V 3 bases and J 5 bases; bases outside gene matches: 5. Germline values: CDR1 DFQATT, CDR2 SNEGSKA (reference sequence). The CDR3 DNA reads TGCAGTGCTAGGGCGCGGGGGGCTACCGGGGAGCTGTTTTTT. This encodes CSARARGATGELFF.

The chain employs TRBV4-1 and TRBJ2-3; TRBD2 matches 13 bases. The CDR3 totals 16 residues. Looked up from germline, CDR1 is MGHRA and CDR2 is YSYEKL. Trimming took 3 bases from V and 11 from J; bases not matched to a gene: 11. The CDR3 loop reads CASSHRPGTSGEKQYF. The CDR3 DNA reads TGCGCCAGCAGCCACAGACCTGGGACTAGCGGGGAGAAGCAGTATTTT.

The chain's CDR3 is CASRYPQGGEAFF. The CDR3 DNA follows: TGTGCCAGCAGATATCCACAGGGAGGCGAAGCTTTCTTT. The genes are TRBV6-2 or TRBV6-3 and TRBJ1-1; D possibly corresponds to TRBD1 (6 bases). In germline, CDR1 is MNHEY, CDR2 SVGEGT. The CDR3 loop spans 13 amino acids. V lost 6 bases and J lost 8, with 16 bases in between.

V and J are TRBV9 and TRBJ2-5; perhaps TRBD2 as D (6 bases). CDR3 size: 16 residues. Trimming pared 4 bases from V and 11 bases from J, leaving 27 bases between. Germline CDR1 is SGDLS and CDR2 is YYNGEE. This CDR3 reads CASSPRGDLNYNEQYF. In DNA, the CDR3 is TGTGCCAGCAGCCCCCGAGGGGACTTAAACTACAATGAGCAGTACTTC.

A few counts support this clonotype. The J gene is TRBJ1-4, the V gene TRBV7-8, with D hard to call. Trimming stripped 5 bases from V and 8 bases from J, with 18 bases between. The CDR3 length is 15 residues. Germline V gene sequence: CDR1 SGHVS, CDR2 FQNEAQ. The CDR3, as DNA: TGTGCCAGCAGCCCCTATTCAAACAACCGCGAAAAACTGTTTTTT. Translated: CASSPYSNNREKLFF.

The gene calls are TRBV20-1 and TRBJ2-5; D may be TRBD1 or TRBD2 (6 bases each). Trimming pared 0 bases from V and 2 bases from J, leaving 16 bases between. The germline CDR1 and CDR2 sequences are DFQATT and SNEGSKA (reference sequence). This CDR3 has 16 amino acids. Here the CDR3 DNA reads TGCAGTGCTAGAGATCTAGGGGTAGGGGGGCAAGAGACCCAGTACTTC. Translation gives CSARDLGVGGQETQYF.

This clonotype has a handful of counts. The chain recombines TRBV20-1 with TRBJ1-1; 7 bases are shared with TRBD1. The germline V gene encodes CDR1 DFQATT and CDR2 SNEGSKA (reference sequence). This CDR3 has 13 residues. V lost 0 bases, J lost 3 bases, and 1 base stayed unmatched. The CDR3, as DNA: TGCAGTGCTAGAGAACAGGGGTACACTGAAGCTTTCTTT. It is translated as CSAREQGYTEAFF.

V is TRBV6-5 and J is TRBJ2-1; a weak D match, TRBD1 (6 bases). The V gene's germline CDR1 is MNHEY and CDR2 SVGAGI. CDR3 length: 16 residues. Trimming stripped 0 bases from V and 4 bases from J, with 13 bases between. CDR3 amino acids: CASSYSPQGLYNEQFF. The CDR3 region has the DNA TGTGCCAGCAGTTACTCACCCCAGGGGCTTTACAATGAGCAGTTCTTC.

The chain recombines TRBV4-1 with TRBJ2-1, with 9 bases fitting TRBD1. Germline values: CDR1 MGHRA, CDR2 YSYEKL. V was pared by 1 base and J by 7 bases, with 14 bases of the junction left unmatched. The CDR3 contains 18 residues. Here the CDR3 reads CASSQVLRAQGARNEQFF. The CDR3 nucleotides are TGCGCCAGCAGCCAAGTGCTCCGGGCACAGGGGGCTAGGAATGAGCAGTTCTTC.

The chain links TRBV4-2 to TRBJ2-7; D may be TRBD1 or TRBD2 (5 bases each). The CDR3 length is 15 residues. V lost 1 base and J 3 bases, leaving 13 bases between the germline ends. CDR1 is LGHNA and CDR2 is YNFKEQ in the germline V gene. This chain's CDR3 is CASSQARGAGYEQYF. Written as DNA, the CDR3 is TGTGCCAGCAGCCAAGCCCGGGGCGCAGGCTACGAGCAGTACTTC.

The chain employs TRBV20-1 and TRBJ2-5, with D possibly being TRBD1 (6 bases). This CDR3 is built from 13 residues. Trimming removed 6 bases from V and 5 bases from J, with 16 bases in between. Looked up from germline, CDR1 is DFQATT and CDR2 is SNEGSKA (reference sequence). The CDR3 DNA sequence: TGCAGTGCGGGGGCAGCAGGCTTGGAGACCCAGTACTTC. Translation gives CSAGAAGLETQYF.